This T cell receptor beta chain is drawn from a study of blood T cells in healthy people across ages. The study, taken as a whole, reports: Strong correlation existed between TCR beta diversity and naive T cell percentage. Both naive CD4+ cell counts and diversity were greater in long-lived donors than in aged donors.

Next came a second PCR, run for roughly 6 to 11 cycles, which used a sample-barcoded 5' primer along with a J-beta primer mix. Via MiXCR, TCRdb re-called the 5' RACE reads, giving one row per CDR3 protein. The sample consists of over 550,000 distinct CDR3 sequences, less than 35% of them appearing once. The length of the CDR3 is 17 residues. V gave up 1 base and J gave up 0 bases; unmatched junction bases: 8. CDR1 is MGHRA, CDR2 YSYEKL, per germline. Comment on this clonotype: Its antigen is unknown.

Total RNA, at least 5 micrograms per sample, came from PBMCs. The sample was blood. This TCR derives from an elderly woman in good health. The chain is built from TRBV4-1 and TRBJ1-2, with 7 bases identical to TRBD1. The CDR3 spells CASSQVWQGVTNYGYTF. CDR3 in DNA: TGCGCCAGCAGCCAAGTATGGCAGGGGGTTACTAACTATGGCTACACCTTC.